The next 14 T cell receptor beta chains were all read from a single sample in a study of blood T cell repertoires in COVID-19. Generated by immunoSEQ multiplex PCR, the TCRdb table keeps only in-frame clones and is missing some. The sample has around 280,000 clones; approximately 84% are singletons. The sequenced sample was peripheral blood. The receptors were gathered from a woman aged 25 to 39 who had recovered from COVID-19.

The rearrangement joins TRBV19 to TRBJ2-1; 8 nucleotides match TRBD1. CDR1 is LNHDA, CDR2 SQIVND, per germline (reference sequence). V was clipped by 5 bases and J by 6 bases; unmatched bases: 9. The CDR3 length is 15 residues. In DNA, the CDR3 is TGTGCCAGTAGTTCTTACAGGGGGACGGGCAATGAGCAGTTCTTC. Amino acids: CASSSYRGTGNEQFF.

V is TRBV10-1 and J is TRBJ2-1, with D maybe TRBD2 (5 bases). The CDR3 runs 16 residues. Germline V lookup: CDR1 WNHNN, CDR2 SYGVQD (reference sequence). Trimming took off 0 bases at V and 2 bases at J, with 11 bases between the two ends. The CDR3 DNA follows: TGCGCCAGCAGTGAGTCACGTCGGCGGGCCTACAATGAGCAGTTCTTC. This codes for CASSESRRRAYNEQFF.

As regards this clone: Different DNA sequences within this sample yield the same CDR3. The rearrangement uses TRBV5-1 and TRBJ1-1; D gene ambiguous. V was clipped by 2 bases and J by 1 base, with 6 bases between them. The germline V gene encodes CDR1 SGHRS and CDR2 YFSETQ. This CDR3 comprises 13 residues. The CDR3 DNA follows: TGCGCCAGCAGCTTCACGGGGAACACTGAAGCTTTCTTT. It yields the protein CASSFTGNTEAFF.

V gene TRBV9 combines with J gene TRBJ1-2; the D is unclear. Germline loops: CDR1 SGDLS, CDR2 YYNGEE. V was cut by 0 bases and J by 0 bases, with 6 bases left in between. The CDR3 covers 14 residues. DNA for the CDR3: TGTGCCAGCAGCGTAGCAAGCGCTAACTATGGCTACACCTTC. Residues: CASSVASANYGYTF. Full variable domain (outside the CDR3, taken from reference TRBV9 and TRBJ1-2): DSGVTQTPKHLITATGQRVTLRCSPRSGDLSVYWYQQSLDQGLQFLIQYYNGEERAKGNILERFSAQQFPDLHSELNLSSLELGDSALYFCASSVASANYGYTFGSGTRLTVV.

This chain links TRBV7-2 with TRBJ2-7, with D possibly TRBD1 on 6 matching bases. V lost 5 bases, J lost 1 base, and 15 bases lay in between. The CDR3 is 15 amino acids. Germline CDR1 is SGHTA and CDR2 is FQGNSA. The CDR3 region has the DNA TGTGCCAGCAGCGTGACGGGACAAATATCCTACGAGCAGTACTTC. Translation: CASSVTGQISYEQYF.

This clone is a singleton in its sample. V and J are TRBV2 and TRBJ2-1; D remains ambiguous. Trimming removed 2 bases from V and 6 bases from J, with 8 bases in between. The CDR3 loop spans 13 amino acids. CDR1 is SNHLY, CDR2 FYNNEI, per germline. The chain's CDR3 is CASSESASNEQFF. The CDR3 bases are TGTGCCAGCAGTGAAAGTGCGAGCAATGAGCAGTTCTTC.

The rearrangement links TRBV7-2 to TRBJ2-1; possibly TRBD2 for D (6 bases). The CDR3 is made up of 14 amino acids. Germline loops: CDR1 SGHTA, CDR2 FQGNSA. V was trimmed by 5 bases and J by 2 bases, leaving 10 bases between them. CDR3 in DNA: TGTGCCAGCAGCGTTAGCGGACCCTACAATGAGCAGTTCTTC. This gives the protein CASSVSGPYNEQFF.

V is TRBV5-1 and J is TRBJ1-2; D uncertain. CDR3 length: 12 amino acids. Between the trimmed V and J ends, which lost 4 bases and 8 bases, there was a span of 12 bases. Germline V CDR1 and CDR2: SGHRS, YFSETQ. The DNA for the CDR3 is TGCGCCAGCAGCACCCTTGAGGGCGGCTACACCTTC. Translated: CASSTLEGGYTF.

The rearrangement joins TRBV7-8 to TRBJ2-1; D ambiguous. V was pared by 0 bases and J by 3 bases, with 3 bases between. CDR1 and CDR2 from the germline V gene are SGHVS and FQNEAQ. The CDR3 runs 13 residues. The CDR3: CASSLALYNEQFF. CDR3 in DNA: TGTGCCAGCAGCTTAGCCCTCTACAATGAGCAGTTCTTC.

This chain connects TRBV7-2 to TRBJ1-2; weak D call: TRBD1 (6 bases). The CDR3 has 13 amino acids. Trimming removed 1 base from V and 8 bases from J, with 11 bases in between. CDR1 and CDR2 (germline): SGHTA, FQGNSA. The CDR3 loop reads CASSLEQGGGYTF. The CDR3 coding sequence is TGTGCCAGCAGCTTAGAACAGGGTGGCGGCTACACCTTC.

This chain uses TRBV4-1 with TRBJ2-1, with D possibly TRBD1 on 5 matching bases. Trimming stripped 2 bases from V and 4 bases from J, with 12 bases between. This CDR3 is built from 15 residues. The germline V gene encodes CDR1 MGHRA and CDR2 YSYEKL. The CDR3 sequence: CASSQLGLNYNEQFF. The CDR3 region has the DNA TGCGCCAGCAGCCAACTGGGGCTCAATTACAATGAGCAGTTCTTC.

This clone showed up just once. The V gene is TRBV5-4, the J gene TRBJ1-6; the D gene is possibly TRBD1 (5 bases). Per the germline V gene, CDR1 is SGHNT and CDR2 is YYREEE (reference sequence). The V and J ends lost 2 bases and 7 bases respectively, with 10 bases between them. The CDR3 length is 14 residues. The CDR3 loop reads CASSFREGNSPLHF. The CDR3 nucleotides are TGTGCCAGCAGCTTTCGGGAGGGGAATTCACCCCTCCACTTT.

This clone was detected only a few times. V usage is TRBV19 and J usage is TRBJ1-5; TRBD1 matches at 7 bases. V gave up 5 bases and J gave up 2 bases; unmatched junction bases: 6. The CDR3 contains 15 residues. Germline values: CDR1 LNHDA, CDR2 SQIVND (reference sequence). In DNA, the CDR3 is TGTGCCAGTAGTTACAGGGGTGTGGGCAATCAGCCCCAGCATTTT. This encodes CASSYRGVGNQPQHF. Full variable domain (rest looked up from reference TRBV19 and TRBJ1-5): DGGITQSPKYLFRKEGQNVTLSCEQNLNHDAMYWYRQDPGQGLRLIYYSQIVNDFQKGDIAEGYSVSREKKESFPLTVTSAQKNPTAFYLCASSYRGVGNQPQHFGDGTRLSIL.

CDR3 coding DNA: TGTGCCAGCAGTTTAAACAGGGCAGATACGCAGTATTTT. As protein: CASSLNRADTQYF. The rearrangement links TRBV28 to TRBJ2-3, with D possibly being TRBD1 (6 bases). V was pared by 2 bases and J by 4 bases, with 7 bases between. The germline gives CDR1 MDHEN, CDR2 SYDVKM. The CDR3 loop spans 13 amino acids.